A selection of T cell receptor beta chains follows, all from one sample in a study of PD-1 blockade in classical Hodgkin lymphoma. Repertoires were generated with immunoSEQ multiplex PCR, while TCRdb's copy carries only in-frame clones and drops some. Here the sample spans fewer than 100,000 clones, 80% to 95% being singletons. The sample in question was peripheral blood mononuclear cells (PBMCs), obtained at baseline. Receptors were obtained from a human donor with classical Hodgkin lymphoma. Each CDR3 is given with its conserved first and last residue. The D gene is left open where the match is weak. Rows give clone size only sometimes, using once, few, many, or a class for an expanded clone.

>NA|TRBJ1-2|TRBV30|NA
CAWAIGDYGYTF
TGTGCCTGGGCTATAGGAGACTATGGCTACACCTTC
>NA|TRBJ2-7|TRBV7-9|NA
CASSHDLDGEQYF
TGTGCCAGCAGCCACGACTTAGATGGCGAGCAGTACTTC
>NA|TRBJ2-7|TRBV7-8|NA
CASSLTPTSSEQYF
TGTGCCAGCAGCTTAACTCCGACTAGTAGCGAGCAGTACTTC
>TRBD2|TRBJ2-3|TRBV7-2|NA
CASTLAGPTDTQYF
TGTGCCAGCACCCTAGCGGGGCCCACAGATACGCAGTATTTT
>TRBD2|TRBJ2-1|TRBV6-5|NA
CASSPPTSALNEQFF
TGTGCCAGCAGTCCGCCTACTAGCGCCCTAAATGAGCAGTTCTTC
>NA|TRBJ1-4|TRBV19|NA
CASSYGGEAEKLFF
TGTGCCAGTTCCTATGGGGGTGAAGCTGAAAAACTGTTTTTT
>NA|TRBJ2-7|TRBV7-2|NA
CASSLDARSYEQYF
TGTGCCAGCAGCTTAGACGCCAGGTCCTACGAGCAGTACTTC
>NA|TRBJ1-5|TRBV5-5|NA
CASSLAPGQKPQHF
TGTGCCAGCAGCTTGGCGCCAGGGCAGAAGCCCCAGCATTTT
>NA|TRBJ2-5|TRBV27|NA
CASSLGQTQYF
TGTGCCAGCAGTCTCGGCCAGACCCAGTACTTC
>TRBD1|TRBJ2-3|TRBV28|NA
CASSLKGAPDTQYF
TGTGCCAGCAGTTTAAAGGGGGCCCCAGATACGCAGTATTTT
>NA|TRBJ1-1|TRBV9|NA
CASTPLWEAGSLLITEAFF
TGTGCCAGTACACCCCTCTGGGAGGCCGGGTCACTATTGATAACTGAAGCTTTCTTT
>NA|TRBJ2-3|TRBV9|NA
CASSVSGAYTDTQYF
TGTGCCAGCAGCGTTAGCGGAGCCTACACAGATACGCAGTATTTT
>NA|TRBJ2-1|TRBV9|NA
CASSPRDSQYYNEQFF
TGTGCCAGCAGCCCCCGGGACTCCCAATACTACAATGAGCAGTTCTTC
>TRBD1|TRBJ2-7|TRBV28|NA
CASSSGQDTYEQYF
TGTGCCAGCAGTTCTGGACAGGACACCTACGAGCAGTACTTC
>TRBD2|TRBJ2-1|TRBV11-2|NA
CASSDPQRGYNEQFF
TGTGCCAGCAGCGACCCCCAGCGGGGATACAATGAGCAGTTCTTC
>TRBD1|TRBJ2-7|TRBV11-1|NA
CASSLATGAGSYEQYF
TGTGCCAGCAGCTTAGCTACAGGGGCGGGCTCCTACGAGCAGTACTTC
>TRBD1|TRBJ2-2|TRBV2|NA
CASRLRTGLGELFF
TGTGCCAGCAGATTGAGGACAGGGCTCGGGGAGCTGTTTTTT
>NA|TRBJ1-1|TRBV19|NA
CASSLGRVGQTEAFF
TGTGCCAGTAGTCTCGGACGGGTTGGACAGACTGAAGCTTTCTTT
>NA|TRBJ2-7|TRBV27|once
CASSLGGFYEQYF
TGTGCCAGCAGTTTAGGGGGTTTTTACGAGCAGTACTTC
>NA|TRBJ1-5|TRBV30|NA
CAWSGGNSLNQPQHF
TGTGCCTGGAGTGGGGGGAACAGCCTGAATCAGCCCCAGCATTTT